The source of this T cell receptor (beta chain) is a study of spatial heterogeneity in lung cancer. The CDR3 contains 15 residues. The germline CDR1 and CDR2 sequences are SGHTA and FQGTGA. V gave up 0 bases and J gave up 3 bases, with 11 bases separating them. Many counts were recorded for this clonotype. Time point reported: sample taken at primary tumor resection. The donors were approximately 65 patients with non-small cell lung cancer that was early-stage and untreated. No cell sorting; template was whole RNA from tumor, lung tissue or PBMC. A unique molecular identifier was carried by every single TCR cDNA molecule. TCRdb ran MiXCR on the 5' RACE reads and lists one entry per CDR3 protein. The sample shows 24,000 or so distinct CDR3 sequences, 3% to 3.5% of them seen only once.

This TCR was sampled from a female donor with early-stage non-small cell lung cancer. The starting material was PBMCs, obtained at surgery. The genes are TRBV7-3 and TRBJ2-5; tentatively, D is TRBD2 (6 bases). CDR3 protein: CASSLTGIAEETQYF. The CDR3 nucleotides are TGTGCCAGCAGCTTAACGGGAATAGCGGAAGAGACCCAGTACTTC.